Each of the 6 T cell receptor beta chains below was sequenced from the same sample in a study of shared clonotypes between healthy human individuals. Measured with immunoSEQ multiplex PCR; TCRdb has only the in-frame clones, and not every one. The data contain roughly 170,000 clones, approximately 62% of them singletons. Specimen: memory CD4+ T cells sorted from blood. Subset denoted: CD45RA-negative fraction. The origin of the receptors is a man aged 25 to 40 in good health.

The CDR3 reads CASSYSSGGYNEQFF. The CDR3 region has the DNA TGTGCCAGCAGTTACTCGAGTGGAGGCTACAATGAGCAGTTCTTC. This chain joins TRBV6-6 and TRBJ2-1, with D possibly matching TRBD2 (5 bases). The length of the CDR3 is 15 residues. V lost 0 bases and J lost 3, with 9 bases in between. Germline CDR1 and CDR2: MNHNY and SVGAGI (reference sequence).

This clone is a singleton in its sample. J is TRBJ2-1 and V is TRBV7-4, with D perhaps TRBD2 (6 bases). V was pared by 7 bases and J by 1 base, with 14 bases between. From germline, CDR1 is SGHVT and CDR2 SQSDAQ. The CDR3 runs 15 residues. The CDR3 DNA reads TGTGCCAGCATACTAGCTGACGTTTCCTACAATGAGCAGTTCTTC. Translated: CASILADVSYNEQFF.

The rearrangement links TRBV5-7 to TRBJ2-7; D unresolved. TRBV5-7 is flagged as an ORF with uncertain function. Trimming pared 2 bases from V and 4 bases from J, leaving 13 bases between. There are 14 residues in the CDR3. CDR3 coding DNA: TGTGCCAGCAGCTTTAAAGTTGTTACGTACGAGCAGTACTTC. Encoded protein: CASSFKVVTYEQYF.

Of note for this clone: The same CDR3 arises from other DNA sequences in this sample as well. The chain is built from TRBV6-6 and TRBJ2-1; D is perhaps TRBD2 (6 bases). The CDR3 totals 12 residues. Trimming removed 5 bases from V and 10 bases from J, with 12 bases in between. Looked up from germline, CDR1 is MNHNY and CDR2 is SVGAGI (reference sequence). In nucleotides, the CDR3 is TGTGCCAGCAGTACTCCGGCGGGAGAGCAGTTCTTC. The encoded protein is CASSTPAGEQFF.

This clone was found a few times. This chain uses TRBV7-2 with TRBJ1-5, with D possibly matching TRBD1 (6 bases). The germline gives CDR1 SGHTA, CDR2 FQGNSA. The CDR3 length is 13 residues. Deletions cut 1 base from V and 5 bases from J, with 6 bases between. The CDR3 DNA sequence: TGTGCCAGCAGCTTAGAGGGGGATCAGCCCCAGCATTTT. The encoded protein is CASSLEGDQPQHF.

This chain links TRBV6-1 with TRBJ2-1, with 7 positions matching TRBD2. The CDR3 contains 15 residues. Germline lookup yields CDR1 MNHNS and CDR2 SASEGT. The V gene end was trimmed by 6 bases and the J gene end by 9 bases; junction bases not matched to a gene: 14. This chain's CDR3 is CASRLAAGDFSEQFF. In nucleotides, the CDR3 is TGTGCCAGCAGGCTTGCGGCGGGAGATTTTAGTGAGCAGTTCTTC.